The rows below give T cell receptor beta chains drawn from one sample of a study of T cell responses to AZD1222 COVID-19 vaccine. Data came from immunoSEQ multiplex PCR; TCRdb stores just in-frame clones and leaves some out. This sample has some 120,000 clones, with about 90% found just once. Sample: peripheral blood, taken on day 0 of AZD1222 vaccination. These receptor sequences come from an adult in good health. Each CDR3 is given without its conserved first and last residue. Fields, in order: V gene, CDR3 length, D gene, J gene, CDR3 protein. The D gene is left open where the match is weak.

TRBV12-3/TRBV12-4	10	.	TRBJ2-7	ASSSGGYEQY
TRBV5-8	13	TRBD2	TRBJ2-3	ASSSPGLAGGSQY
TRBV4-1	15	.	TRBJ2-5	ASSQDLRGRIQETQY
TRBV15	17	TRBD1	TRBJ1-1	ATSREGWTGTRMNTEAF
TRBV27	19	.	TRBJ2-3	ATNVRRRGLLTPGATDTQY
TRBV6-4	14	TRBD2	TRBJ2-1	ASSETSGSPYNEQF
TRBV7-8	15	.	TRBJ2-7	ASSPMRVPGDYYEQY
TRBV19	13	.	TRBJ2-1	ASSIHRGPYNEQF
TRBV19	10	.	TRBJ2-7	ASSFPGYEQY
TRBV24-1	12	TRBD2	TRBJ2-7	ATSASSGSNEQY
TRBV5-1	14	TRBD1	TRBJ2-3	ASSKGQGALTDTQY
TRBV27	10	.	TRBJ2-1	ASMGVYNEQF
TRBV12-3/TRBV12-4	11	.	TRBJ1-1	ASSLGVNTEAF
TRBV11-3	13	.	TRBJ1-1	ASSLGLSRVAEAF
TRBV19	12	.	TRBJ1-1	ASSRGGTFTEAF
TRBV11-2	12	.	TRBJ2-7	ASSSPGQAYEQY
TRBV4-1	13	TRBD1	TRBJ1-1	ASSPSGTGGTEAF
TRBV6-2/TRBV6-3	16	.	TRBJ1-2	ASSYIFGSPNHSYGYT
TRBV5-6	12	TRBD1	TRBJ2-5	ASSAGTGQETQY
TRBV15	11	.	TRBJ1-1	ATSRGRNTEAF
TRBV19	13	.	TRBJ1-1	ASSIGWLGNTEAF
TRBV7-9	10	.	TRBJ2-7	ASSEDGYEQY
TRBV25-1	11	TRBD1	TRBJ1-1	ASSTGGITEAF
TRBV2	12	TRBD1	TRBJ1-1	ASSPDRVSAEAF
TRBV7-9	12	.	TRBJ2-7	ASSLDGGSYEQY
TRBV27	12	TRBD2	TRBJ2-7	ASSGTSQGYEQY
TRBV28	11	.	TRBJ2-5	ASSLANQETQY
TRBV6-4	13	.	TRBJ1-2	ASSPSVERIYGYT
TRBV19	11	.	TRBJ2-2	ASSSQGTGELF
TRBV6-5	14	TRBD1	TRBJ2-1	ASSYDGQGPYNEQF
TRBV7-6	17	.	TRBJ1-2	ASSLSPSWDPLINYGYT
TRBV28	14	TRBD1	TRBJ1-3	ASSYHRGLGGNTIY
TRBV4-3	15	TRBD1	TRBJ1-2	ASSQGGQEGGAYGYT
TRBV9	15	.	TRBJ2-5	ASSSGWGATVQETQY
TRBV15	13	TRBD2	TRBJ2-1	ATSREGTTNNEQF
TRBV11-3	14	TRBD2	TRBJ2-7	ASSSDPSGISYEQY
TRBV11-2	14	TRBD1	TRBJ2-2	ASSRQGASNTGELF
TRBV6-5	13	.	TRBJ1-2	ASSLRPGAGYGYT
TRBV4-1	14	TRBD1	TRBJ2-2	ASSPGQGANTGELF
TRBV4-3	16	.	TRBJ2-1	ASSQDWNSLSSYNEQF
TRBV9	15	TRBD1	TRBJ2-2	ASSTPAGTDNTGELF
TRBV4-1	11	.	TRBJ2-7	ASSPDAYYEQY
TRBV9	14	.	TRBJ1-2	ASSVVIGPYNYGYT
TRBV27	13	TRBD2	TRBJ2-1	ASSLFSGSLNEQF
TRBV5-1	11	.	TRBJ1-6	ASSLDGNSPLH